The source of this TCR beta chain is a study of CD8 T cells in ankylosing spondylitis. Study results and limitations: A TCR beta motif of fewer than ten highly homologous variants seemed to mark ankylosing spondylitis blood. A CD8+ phenotype characterized the disease-linked clones, which were relatively rare in peripheral blood.

The V gene's germline CDR1 is SGHTA and CDR2 FQGTGA. CDR3 length: 14 residues. Germline trimming cut 5 bases from V and 5 bases from J; bases unmatched to any gene: 3. Quantitative 5'-RACE with molecular barcodes generated TCR beta libraries. TCRdb redid the calling of the 5' RACE reads with MiXCR, one entry per CDR3 protein. This table holds fewer than 750,000 distinct CDR3 sequences, 15% to 20% found once. Concerning this clonotype itself: What it binds is not known.

Sequencing was performed on blood, either unsorted or a sorted T cell fraction (not recorded which). V is TRBV7-3 and J is TRBJ2-3, with 11 bases that match TRBD2. This clonotype was sampled from a male donor with ankylosing spondylitis. The CDR3 sequence is CASSVAGGGDTQYF. CDR3 DNA: TGTGCCAGCAGCGTAGCGGGAGGGGGAGATACGCAGTATTTT.